This T cell receptor (beta chain) derives from a study of shared clonotypes between healthy human individuals (dated by TCRdb to about 2020). In the study overall: The cohort included a few men and a couple of women between 18 and 49 years of age. Each donor's leukapheresis produced roughly between roughly 0.94 and 9.5 billion PBMCs. For each donor, CD4 naive and CD4 memory were each run on three plates, CD8 naive on two plates, and CD8 memory on one plate. To increase sequencing depth and limit assay-specific biases, TCR repertoire library preparation and sequencing were carried out by different laboratories using diverse techniques. To estimate repertoire size and how much clonotype sharing occurs between individuals, the study deeply sequenced the blood TCR repertoires of about five healthy adults. Paper-wide results and their limitations: The small number of donors limited the genetic and exposure-history diversity represented. Around 5.4% of naive CD4, around 4% of naive CD8, approximately 2.2% of memory CD4, and about 0.4% of memory CD8 clonotypes were shared across a few donors. Clonotypes shared by all four sorted-subset donors showed higher generation probabilities than non-shared clonotypes. Sampling was restricted to blood, and TCR repertoires in tissues likely differ from the TCR repertoires found in blood. Estimated clonotype richness was generally larger for naive than for memory subsets. Pairwise subsampling indicated that sequencing depth was expected to affect the degree of clonotype sharing among donors. Rarefaction of sorted-subset datasets indicated incomplete sequencing despite the large sequencing depth.

Donors were healthy HIV-negative adults with no recently reported acute infections or vaccinations. Every donor was a Caucasian adult living in Nashville, Tennessee, USA. CD4+ T cells were enriched by magnetic negative selection, after which naive cells were positively selected on CD45RA and the negative fraction was taken as the memory subset. Blood was collected by leukapheresis, and PBMCs were isolated by Ficoll-Histopaque density gradient centrifugation and then cryopreserved in liquid nitrogen vapor phase. Analytical flow cytometry was used to check the purity and quantity of every magnetically sorted T cell population. From each sorted fraction, genomic DNA was isolated and quantified by UV absorbance on a Nanodrop 2000c. Ends trimmed: V by 4 bases, J by 8 bases; bases unmatched to a gene: 10. As encoded in the germline V gene, CDR1 is KGHSH while CDR2 is LQKENI. The CDR3 runs 15 residues from the cysteine to the phenylalanine. Here the CDR3 DNA is all that survives: 45 bases in frame from base 1.

TCR CDR3 regions were amplified from genomic DNA by multiplex PCR using the deep immunoSEQ assay. Extracted genomic DNA from each cell subset was spread evenly across all wells of several immunoSEQ 96-well plates, with each plate serving as a replicate. For sorted subsets, approximately 210 ng of genomic DNA, equivalent to 30,000 or so T cell genomes, went into each replicate PCR. Purified libraries were quantified with a Qubit 3.0 fluorometer, sized on a Bioanalyzer 2100, and re-quantified with the KAPA Library Quantification kit. A separate single-read 150-cycle Illumina NextSeq 550 flow cell was used to sequence each immunoSEQ 96-well plate. The original pipeline was this. Because the immunoSEQ output included only junctional sequences and no quality scores, the filtering could not be the same as the filtering used for full-length reads. Sequences were annotated with PyIR, a Python wrapper for IgBLAST v1.9, and V/J genes and CDR3 were assigned using IMGT germline references. Reads were filtered out if the reads had weak V/J assignments (E-value above 1e-6), no CDR3, stop codons, out-of-frame junctions, or ambiguous translated residues. V3J clonotypes were defined by identical inferred V gene, J gene, and CDR3 amino acid sequence. To compute the percentage overlap between repertoires, the number of shared unique clonotypes was divided by the size of the smaller repertoire. Repertoire richness was assessed with RTK rarefaction, the Chao1 estimator, and Recon v2.1 estimates of unobserved clonotypes. For all TCRbeta clonotypes obtained by the gDNA method from four donors, generation probabilities were computed with OLGA. TCRdb obtained this table from immuneACCESS and retained in-frame rearrangements with V and J assigned. These tables miss some clones; where compared with another copy, unresolved V genes account for less than half of the shortfall, and the remainder is unexplained. D and trimming come from the DNA, and the V and J calls and clone size come from that table. Across this sample there are roughly 640,000 clones, with around 97% seen only once. The leading ten clones occupy 0.045% to 0.06% of the sample.

Regarding this clone: It has no known antigen specificity. Within one base of it there is no much larger clone, and no base qualities were kept.

The source is a woman aged 30 to 39 in good health. The chain is made from TRBV18 and TRBJ2-1; 8 nucleotides in the junction match TRBD1. The sequenced sample consisted of naive CD4+ T cells sorted from blood. The cell subset or site label here, explained by the study, means: CD45RA+ positively selected. CDR3 region: CASSHEGRGQDEQFF. The base sequence is TGTGCCAGCTCACACGAAGGCAGGGGGCAGGATGAGCAGTTCTTC.